The rows below give T cell receptor beta chains drawn from one sample of a study of identical twins. TCRdb reanalysed the 5' RACE reads using MiXCR and keeps one entry per CDR3 protein. The sample has about 700,000 distinct CDR3 sequences, 5.5% to 6.5% seen once. Sequencing was done on a sample of naive T cells sorted from blood. The origin of the receptors is a young man in good health. Each CDR3 is given with its conserved first and last residue. A D gene is named only where the DNA matches it firmly. A clone size is listed for some rows: how often the clone was seen (once, few, many), or a class if it is expanded.

clone size	D gene	CDR3 length	V gene	J gene	CDR3 protein	CDR3 DNA
NA	NA	15	TRBV5-1	TRBJ2-5	CASSWTVGEQETQYF	TGCGCCAGCAGCTGGACAGTGGGTGAACAAGAGACCCAGTACTTC
NA	NA	13	TRBV6-1	TRBJ2-3	CASSGESLDTQYF	TGTGCCAGCAGTGGGGAGAGTTTGGATACGCAGTATTTT
many	TRBD2	15	TRBV20-1	TRBJ2-5	CSPAPGTNFQETQYF	TGCAGTCCTGCCCCCGGGACTAATTTTCAAGAGACCCAGTACTTC
few	NA	15	TRBV5-1	TRBJ2-6	CASSLDWTGANVLTF	TGCGCCAGCAGCCTAGACTGGACTGGGGCCAACGTCCTGACTTTC
NA	NA	14	TRBV29-1	TRBJ1-5	CSAATGSSNQPQHF	TGCAGCGCAGCCACAGGGTCGAGCAATCAGCCCCAGCATTTT
NA	NA	14	TRBV20-1	TRBJ2-5	CSAPRAGTQETQYF	TGCAGTGCTCCGCGGGCAGGGACCCAAGAGACCCAGTACTTC
many	TRBD1	14	TRBV5-1	TRBJ1-2	CASSLDRGGYGYTF	TGCGCCAGCAGCTTGGACAGGGGAGGCTATGGCTACACCTTC
many	NA	13	TRBV11-2	TRBJ2-5	CASSSLLGETQYF	TGTGCCAGCAGCTCCCTTTTGGGAGAGACCCAGTACTTC
few	NA	16	TRBV6-5	TRBJ1-4	CASSYSSRAGGTKLFF	TGTGCCAGCAGTTACTCGAGTAGGGCGGGGGGGACTAAACTGTTTTTT
many	NA	14	TRBV7-2	TRBJ1-6	CASSPAGFGSPLHF	TGTGCCAGCAGTCCAGCGGGGTTTGGATCACCCCTCCACTTT
few	NA	13	TRBV7-9	TRBJ1-1	CAGGTAGVPEAFF	TGTGCCGGGGGGACCGCAGGGGTACCAGAAGCTTTCTTT
many	TRBD2	15	TRBV5-1	TRBJ2-2	CASSPRLAGARELFF	TGCGCCAGCAGCCCCCGACTAGCGGGAGCCAGGGAGCTGTTTTTT
many	TRBD1	14	TRBV12-3/TRBV12-4	TRBJ2-7	CASSTTGQAEEQYF	TGTGCCAGCAGTACCACAGGACAGGCAGAAGAGCAGTACTTC
few	NA	14	TRBV29-1	TRBJ2-3	CSVVIRGPGDTQYF	TGCAGCGTAGTTATCAGGGGTCCGGGGGATACGCAGTATTTT
NA	NA	15	TRBV10-3	TRBJ2-1	CAISESTVSDNEQIF	TGTGCCATCAGTGAGTCGACGGTGAGCGACAATGAGCAGATCTTC
few	TRBD1	13	TRBV6-6	TRBJ2-5	CARRANRGETQYF	TGTGCCAGGCGGGCCAACAGGGGAGAGACCCAGTACTTC
NA	TRBD2	15	TRBV6-2/TRBV6-3	TRBJ2-7	CASSLSPSGSYEQYF	TGTGCCAGCAGTCTTAGTCCTAGCGGGAGCTACGAGCAGTACTTC
NA	TRBD2	19	TRBV7-6	TRBJ2-3	CASSLLAGGRKMFTDTQYF	TGTGCCAGCAGCTTACTAGCGGGGGGAAGAAAGATGTTCACAGATACGCAGTATTTT
NA	NA	13	TRBV6-2/TRBV6-3	TRBJ2-7	CASSPIPPYEQYF	TGTGCCAGCAGTCCTATTCCCCCCTACGAGCAGTACTTC
many	NA	13	TRBV7-2	TRBJ2-3	CASSLGDPDTQYF	TGTGCCAGCAGCTTAGGGGATCCGGATACGCAGTATTTT
NA	TRBD2	16	TRBV7-2	TRBJ2-5	CASSSIKLAERETQYF	TGTGCCAGCAGCTCCATTAAACTAGCGGAGCGAGAGACCCAGTACTTC
NA	NA	18	TRBV29-1	TRBJ2-5	CSVQRQGASGPSQETQYF	TGCAGCGTTCAAAGACAGGGCGCTAGCGGGCCATCACAAGAGACCCAGTACTTC
many	TRBD1	14	TRBV12-3/TRBV12-4	TRBJ2-7	CASSATTGAFKQYF	TGTGCCAGCAGTGCCACGACAGGGGCTTTTAAGCAGTACTTC
many	TRBD2	15	TRBV29-1	TRBJ2-3	CSATGTSGRAGSQYF	TGCAGCGCCACCGGGACTAGCGGGAGGGCCGGTTCGCAGTATTTT
many	NA	15	TRBV20-1	TRBJ2-5	CSARALALPQETQYF	TGCAGTGCTAGAGCATTAGCACTCCCTCAAGAGACCCAGTACTTC
many	TRBD2	15	TRBV9	TRBJ2-5	CASSVGLANQETQYF	TGTGCCAGCAGCGTGGGACTAGCGAACCAAGAGACCCAGTACTTC
many	TRBD2	16	TRBV12-3/TRBV12-4	TRBJ2-1	CASDTPGGSSYNEQFF	TGTGCCAGCGATACACCGGGGGGAAGCTCCTACAATGAGCAGTTCTTC
many	TRBD1	15	TRBV4-1	TRBJ2-1	CASSAWTGNYNEQFF	TGCGCCAGCAGCGCCTGGACAGGGAATTACAATGAGCAGTTCTTC
many	NA	16	TRBV20-1	TRBJ2-3	CSARDLRVLRADTQYF	TGCAGTGCTAGAGATCTGAGGGTGTTGAGGGCAGATACGCAGTATTTT
NA	NA	14	TRBV6-1	TRBJ2-2	CASSRGGSTGELFF	TGTGCCAGCAGCCGCGGGGGCAGCACCGGGGAGCTGTTTTTT
few	NA	12	TRBV29-1	TRBJ2-3	CSVEDEVGTQYF	TGCAGCGTTGAAGATGAAGTGGGTACGCAGTATTTT
many	NA	15	TRBV20-1	TRBJ2-7	CSARAPVDRTKEQYF	TGCAGTGCTAGAGCCCCAGTCGACAGGACCAAGGAGCAGTACTTC
NA	TRBD1	17	TRBV7-9	TRBJ1-6	CASSRNTGGPLGSPLHF	TGTGCCAGCAGCCGAAACACAGGGGGCCCATTAGGCTCACCCCTCCACTTT
few	NA	15	TRBV6-5	TRBJ2-2	CASSYGAANTGELFF	TGTGCCAGCAGTTATGGAGCGGCAAACACCGGGGAGCTGTTTTTT
few	NA	11	TRBV20-1	TRBJ1-1	CSAAIRTEAFF	TGCAGTGCTGCAATTCGCACTGAAGCTTTCTTT
many	TRBD2	15	TRBV9	TRBJ2-1	CASSVVGRSYNEQFF	TGTGCCAGCAGCGTAGTCGGGAGGTCCTACAATGAGCAGTTCTTC
NA	TRBD1	18	TRBV20-1	TRBJ2-6	CSAYPRGQGASGANVLTF	TGCAGTGCCTACCCGAGGGGACAGGGGGCTTCTGGGGCCAACGTCCTGACTTTC
many	TRBD2	21	TRBV7-3	TRBJ2-1	CASSLRIAGVGFKGDAHEQFF	TGTGCCAGCAGCTTAAGGATAGCGGGCGTCGGCTTCAAAGGGGATGCCCATGAGCAGTTCTTC
many	NA	15	TRBV20-1	TRBJ2-7	CSARDLDWSSYEQYF	TGCAGTGCTAGAGATCTCGATTGGTCCTCCTACGAGCAGTACTTC
few	NA	13	TRBV2	TRBJ2-7	CASKGDGFNEQYF	TGTGCCAGCAAGGGAGACGGCTTCAACGAGCAGTACTTC
many	NA	16	TRBV15	TRBJ2-5	CATSRFAADREETQYF	TGTGCCACCAGCAGATTCGCTGCGGACAGAGAAGAGACCCAGTACTTC